One sample yielded the 31 T cell receptor beta chains listed below, sequenced in a study of shared T cell receptors in the human thymus. The data were produced by immunoSEQ multiplex PCR, yet TCRdb's version contains in-frame clones alone and is incomplete. The sample lists 630,000 or so clones; around 87% were seen once. This same sample was also part of a study on human thymus T cells.

The sample comprised thymocytes. Receptors were obtained from a boy younger than two with a congenital heart defect.

The chain couples TRBV6-4 to TRBJ1-5; perhaps TRBD1 as D (5 bases). V was clipped by 8 bases and J by 7 bases, with 27 bases between them. There are 17 residues in the CDR3. CDR1 and CDR2 (germline): MRHNA, SNTAGT. In nucleotides, the CDR3 is TGTGCCAGCCCTCCAGGGTGTGAGCGAATGGTCGACCAGCCCCAGCATTTT. It specifies CASPPGCERMVDQPQHF.

The chain uses TRBV30 and TRBJ1-1, with D possibly being TRBD1 (5 bases). This CDR3 is 15 amino acids long. V gave up 0 bases and J gave up 4 bases, with 15 bases separating them. CDR1 and CDR2 (germline): GTSNPN, SVGIG (reference sequence). CDR3 residues: CAWSVATGTTTEAFF. The DNA for the CDR3 is TGTGCCTGGAGTGTCGCAACAGGTACCACCACTGAAGCTTTCTTT. Filled out from reference TRBV30 and TRBJ1-1, the complete variable domain reads SQTIHQWPATLVQPVGSPLSLECTVEGTSNPNLYWYRQAAGRGLQLLFYSVGIGQISSEVPQNLSASRPQDRQFILSSKKLLLSDSGFYLCAWSVATGTTTEAFFGQGTRLTVV.

This clone was observed a handful of times. The chain employs TRBV7-9 and TRBJ1-1, with D maybe TRBD1 (5 bases). The CDR3 length is 14 residues. CDR1 is SEHNR and CDR2 is FQNEAQ in the germline V gene (reference sequence). Trimming shortened V by 10 bases and J by 7 bases, and 22 bases separated the two germline ends. The CDR3 is CATAAVGARDEAFF. In DNA, the CDR3 is TGTGCCACCGCGGCCGTTGGGGCGCGGGATGAAGCTTTCTTT.

V and J are TRBV10-3 and TRBJ2-3; a weak D match, TRBD2 (5 bases). CDR3 length equals 17 residues. The V gene lost 0 bases and the J gene lost 3 bases, with 16 bases spanning the gap. Germline CDR1 is ENHRY and CDR2 is SYGVKD. The CDR3 is CAISESRRGVRTDTQYF. The CDR3 nucleotides read TGTGCCATCAGTGAGTCACGACGGGGAGTGCGGACAGATACGCAGTATTTT.

The chain recombines TRBV5-8 with TRBJ1-1; 8 nucleotides match TRBD1. The CDR3 is made up of 15 amino acids. The junction had 12 bases not matched to a gene; V was cut back by 0 bases and J by 11 bases. Germline V gives CDR1 SGHTS, CDR2 YDEGEE. CDR3 DNA sequence: TGTGCCAGCAGCTTGGTAGGGATACAGGGGGAAGACGCTTTCTTT. It yields the protein CASSLVGIQGEDAFF.

The V and J genes are TRBV9 and TRBJ1-1, with a weak D call TRBD1 (5 bases). Germline loops: CDR1 SGDLS, CDR2 YYNGEE. The CDR3 is made up of 17 amino acids. The V end was cut by 3 bases, the J end by 1 base, with 19 bases between. CDR3 sequence: CASSEGGDGRWNTEAFF. The CDR3 region has the DNA TGTGCCAGCAGCGAGGGAGGGGATGGTCGCTGGAACACTGAAGCTTTCTTT.

The CDR3 spells CASSLGTGPNYGYTF. The DNA for the CDR3 is TGTGCCAGCAGTTTAGGGACAGGCCCCAACTATGGCTACACCTTC. This chain joins TRBV27 and TRBJ1-2; TRBD1 matches 8 bases. The V gene's germline CDR1 is MNHEY and CDR2 SMNVEV (reference sequence). V lost 2 bases to trimming and J lost 2 bases; unmatched junction nucleotides: 4. The CDR3 is 15 amino acids.

This clone has a single count. The V and J genes are TRBV4-3 and TRBJ1-5; TRBD1 matches at 7 bases. The CDR3 consists of 17 residues. The junction had 10 bases not matched to a gene; V was cut back by 0 bases and J by 5 bases. Germline V gene data show CDR1 as LGHNA and CDR2 as YSLEER. CDR3 in DNA: TGCGCCAGCAGCCAAGAATGGGGACAGCCCAGTTATCAGCCCCAGCATTTT. It codes for CASSQEWGQPSYQPQHF.

The rearrangement links TRBV29-1 to TRBJ2-1; TRBD1 agrees at 9 bases. Trimming took 4 bases from V and 0 from J; bases not matched to a gene: 13. CDR3 length: 18 amino acids. Germline V gene lookup returns CDR1 SQVTM and CDR2 ANQGSEA. CDR3 region: CSVGDRDIGAPSYNEQFF. The CDR3 nucleotides are TGCAGCGTTGGGGACAGGGATATCGGGGCCCCCTCCTACAATGAGCAGTTCTTC.

The chain combines TRBV28 with TRBJ2-7; maybe TRBD1 (6 bases). Germline CDR1 reads MDHEN; CDR2 reads SYDVKM. The germline V and J ends were trimmed by 6 bases and 3 bases, with 21 bases remaining between them. The CDR3 totals 16 residues. The CDR3 nucleotides read TGTGCCAGCAGCGGGACACAAGGTTCAGAAATCTACGAGCAGTACTTC. It encodes CASSGTQGSEIYEQYF.

This sequence joins TRBV9 and TRBJ2-5; 10 nucleotides agree with TRBD2. Germline V CDR1 and CDR2: SGDLS, YYNGEE. V dropped 0 bases and J dropped 3; count of bases not matched to a gene: 11. The CDR3 spans 18 residues. The CDR3 region is CASSVDSAGGTKKETQYF. CDR3 nucleotide sequence: TGTGCCAGCAGCGTAGATTCAGCGGGGGGGACGAAAAAAGAGACCCAGTACTTC.

The chain employs TRBV29-1 and TRBJ2-2; D ambiguous. V gave up 3 bases and J gave up 0 bases, with 8 bases separating them. Germline V CDR1 and CDR2: SQVTM, ANQGSEA. This CDR3 contains 14 residues. CDR3 bases: TGCAGCGTTGATATGACATCGAACACCGGGGAGCTGTTTTTT. This codes for CSVDMTSNTGELFF.

The chain couples TRBV6-5 to TRBJ2-1, with no clear D. This CDR3 is built from 15 residues. Germline V gene sequence: CDR1 MNHEY, CDR2 SVGAGI. Trimming left V 8 bases short and J 8 bases short, with 22 bases between. CDR3 DNA sequence: TGTGCCAGCGCCCAAAGCACGAGGCACGCCCATGAGCAGTTCTTC. The encoded protein is CASAQSTRHAHEQFF.

The V gene is TRBV7-9, the J gene TRBJ2-1; TRBD2 aligns across 8 bases. CDR1 and CDR2 from the germline V gene are SEHNR and FQNEAQ (reference sequence). The CDR3 runs to 16 residues. V was clipped by 6 bases and J by 0 bases; unmatched bases: 7. CDR3 protein: CASRAGTRHSYNEQFF. The CDR3 bases are TGTGCCAGCAGGGCCGGGACTAGACACTCCTACAATGAGCAGTTCTTC.

The chain combines TRBV18 with TRBJ1-5, with TRBD1 matching 8 bases. Germline V gene data show CDR1 as KGHSH and CDR2 as LQKENI. This CDR3 contains 15 residues. V lost 6 bases to trimming and J lost 6 bases; unmatched junction nucleotides: 10. The chain's CDR3 is CASSQDRERGQPQHF. The DNA for the CDR3 is TGTGCCAGCTCCCAGGACAGGGAGAGGGGTCAGCCCCAGCATTTT.

The chain recombines TRBV4-3 with TRBJ2-1; 9 bases fit TRBD2. CDR1 LGHNA and CDR2 YSLEER come from the germline V gene. The V and J ends lost 1 base and 7 bases, in that order; junction bases with no gene match: 5. The CDR3 totals 15 residues. The CDR3 sequence: CASSQVAGEGNEQFF. Written as DNA, the CDR3 is TGCGCCAGCAGCCAAGTAGCGGGAGAGGGAAATGAGCAGTTCTTC.

V usage is TRBV11-2 and J usage is TRBJ1-1; D might be TRBD1 (6 bases). There are 13 residues in the CDR3. From germline, CDR1 is SGHAT and CDR2 FQNNGV. V was shortened by 5 bases and J by 5 bases, with 12 bases between the two germline ends. The CDR3 protein is CASSTTGGTEAFF. Here the CDR3 DNA reads TGTGCCAGCAGCACGACAGGTGGGACTGAAGCTTTCTTT.

The rearrangement joins TRBV5-5 to TRBJ2-2, with a weak D call TRBD1 (6 bases). This CDR3 has 18 amino acids. Germline V gene lookup returns CDR1 SGHKS and CDR2 YYEKEE (reference sequence). Trimming pared 2 bases from V and 4 bases from J, leaving 21 bases between. The chain's CDR3 is CASSFRGSGDRITGELFF. CDR3 nucleotide sequence: TGTGCCAGCAGCTTTCGGGGATCAGGGGATCGGATCACCGGGGAGCTGTTTTTT. Looking up the rest from reference TRBV5-5 and TRBJ2-2 gives the full variable domain: DAGVTQSPTHLIKTRGQQVTLRCSPISGHKSVSWYQQVLGQGPQFIFQYYEKEERGRGNFPDRFSARQFPNYSSELNVNALLLGDSALYLCASSFRGSGDRITGELFFGEGSRLTVL.

CDR3 coding DNA: TGTGCCAGCAGCCCGGACGGACTAGCGGGAGGGTTACAGTTCTTC. Protein product: CASSPDGLAGGLQFF. The chain is built from TRBV28 and TRBJ2-1; 15 bases are a match to TRBD2. The CDR3 spans 15 residues. V was pared by 6 bases and J by 13 bases, with 10 bases of the junction left unmatched. The germline V gene encodes CDR1 MDHEN and CDR2 SYDVKM.

V and J are TRBV29-1 and TRBJ1-1, with D possibly matching TRBD1 (5 bases). Germline assignment: CDR1 SQVTM and CDR2 ANQGSEA. The CDR3 length is 18 residues. V was clipped by 7 bases and J by 4 bases, with 31 bases between them. The CDR3 loop reads CSGRSPGRRGPGGTEAFF. The CDR3 nucleotides read TGCAGCGGTCGGTCGCCTGGGCGTCGGGGCCCCGGGGGCACTGAAGCTTTCTTT.

The chain joins TRBV6-1 to TRBJ2-7; 9 positions agree with TRBD2. V lost 4 bases, J lost 7 bases, and 5 bases stayed unmatched. Germline loops: CDR1 MNHNS, CDR2 SASEGT. CDR3 length: 13 amino acids. The CDR3 DNA reads as TGTGCCAGCAGTGTTGCGGGGGGGCGAGAGCAGTACTTC. This sequence encodes CASSVAGGREQYF.

The rearrangement uses TRBV13 and TRBJ1-2; tentatively, D is TRBD1 (5 bases). The germline CDR1 and CDR2 sequences are PRHDT and FYEKMQ (reference sequence). The CDR3 length is 17 residues. The V end lost 5 bases, the J end lost 0 bases, and 19 bases lay between the germline ends. CDR3 region: CASSAQGRLITNYGYTF. Here the CDR3 DNA reads TGTGCCAGCAGCGCCCAGGGCCGCCTGATTACTAACTATGGCTACACCTTC.

This clone was observed a single time. The chain has TRBV28 and TRBJ2-2; 7 bases match TRBD2. The junction had 4 bases not matched to a gene; V was cut back by 0 bases and J by 6 bases. There are 15 residues in the CDR3. Per germline, CDR1 MDHEN and CDR2 SYDVKM. CDR3 sequence (DNA): TGTGCCAGCAGTTTATGCGTGGGGGGGGCCGGGGAGCTGTTTTTT. Protein: CASSLCVGGAGELFF.

The V call is TRBV4-3, the J call TRBJ2-7, with TRBD1 identical over 7 bases. The germline CDR1 and CDR2 sequences are LGHNA and YSLEER. The CDR3 contains 14 residues. With V trimmed by 0 bases and J by 8 bases, 7 bases remained unmatched. The CDR3 nucleotides read TGCGCCAGCAGCCAAGATTCTTCGACAGGGCAGCAGTACTTC. Its protein product is CASSQDSSTGQQYF.

The rearrangement joins TRBV10-1 to TRBJ1-5; TRBD1 matches at 7 bases. V dropped 4 bases and J dropped 3; count of bases not matched to a gene: 24. Per the germline V gene, CDR1 is WNHNN and CDR2 is SYGVQD (reference sequence). CDR3 size: 21 residues. CDR3 loop: CASSVPQSQQGPQGNNQPQHF. The CDR3 DNA follows: TGCGCCAGCAGTGTCCCCCAATCCCAACAGGGGCCGCAGGGGAACAATCAGCCCCAGCATTTT.

The chain carries TRBV10-2 and TRBJ1-3, with D unresolved. V was shortened by 6 bases and J by 2 bases, with 11 bases between the two germline ends. Germline values: CDR1 WSHSY, CDR2 SAAADI. There are 14 residues in the CDR3. In DNA form, the CDR3 reads TGCGCCAGCAGCCCCGGGATTGCTGGAAACACCATATATTTT. Protein sequence: CASSPGIAGNTIYF.

This clone showed up just once. The chain employs TRBV6-5 and TRBJ2-2; TRBD1 matches at 9 bases. The CDR3 loop spans 14 amino acids. Per germline, CDR1 MNHEY and CDR2 SVGAGI. V lost 7 bases, J lost 6 bases, and 6 bases stayed unmatched. CDR3 in DNA: TGTGCCAGCATAGGGACAGGGAGTCCCGGGGAGCTGTTTTTT. It yields the protein CASIGTGSPGELFF.

A single count supports this clone. J is TRBJ2-1 and V is TRBV4-3, with 9 bases fitting TRBD1. The CDR3 contains 19 residues. V was clipped by 3 bases and J by 0 bases; unmatched bases: 12. CDR1 is LGHNA and CDR2 is YSLEER in the germline V gene. The CDR3 is CASSQNRGRELDSYNEQFF. The CDR3 DNA reads TGCGCCAGCAGCCAGAACAGGGGGCGAGAACTAGACTCCTACAATGAGCAGTTCTTC.

This chain uses TRBV7-9 with TRBJ2-4; tentative D call: TRBD1 (6 bases). The CDR3 has 16 residues. Trimming removed 5 bases at V and 0 bases at J, with 14 bases between. Germline loops: CDR1 SEHNR, CDR2 FQNEAQ (reference sequence). The chain's CDR3 is CASSLRTELAKNIQYF. CDR3 nucleotide sequence: TGTGCCAGCAGCCTAAGGACAGAACTAGCCAAAAACATTCAGTACTTC.

In this sample, this clone turned up once. This rearrangement joins TRBV28 to TRBJ2-7, with 7 bases identical to TRBD2. Germline V gene lookup returns CDR1 MDHEN and CDR2 SYDVKM. V lost 5 bases, J lost 5 bases, and 9 bases stayed unmatched. CDR3 length: 14 residues. In DNA form, the CDR3 reads TGTGCCAGCAGTAAAAGCGGGATGGCCCACGAGCAGTACTTC. The encoded protein is CASSKSGMAHEQYF.

The V call is TRBV9, the J call TRBJ2-3; 10 positions match TRBD2. V trimming: 3 bases; J trimming: 11 bases; junction bases outside the gene matches: 18. CDR1 SGDLS and CDR2 YYNGEE come from the germline V gene. The CDR3 runs to 17 residues. In nucleotides, the CDR3 is TGTGCCAGCAGCGAGGGCCCGGGTAGCGGGAGGATGGTTGGGCAGTATTTT. Translation: CASSEGPGSGRMVGQYF. The variable domain in full, completed from reference TRBV9 and TRBJ2-3, reads DSGVTQTPKHLITATGQRVTLRCSPRSGDLSVYWYQQSLDQGLQFLIQYYNGEERAKGNILERFSAQQFPDLHSELNLSSLELGDSALYFCASSEGPGSGRMVGQYFGPGTRLTVL.